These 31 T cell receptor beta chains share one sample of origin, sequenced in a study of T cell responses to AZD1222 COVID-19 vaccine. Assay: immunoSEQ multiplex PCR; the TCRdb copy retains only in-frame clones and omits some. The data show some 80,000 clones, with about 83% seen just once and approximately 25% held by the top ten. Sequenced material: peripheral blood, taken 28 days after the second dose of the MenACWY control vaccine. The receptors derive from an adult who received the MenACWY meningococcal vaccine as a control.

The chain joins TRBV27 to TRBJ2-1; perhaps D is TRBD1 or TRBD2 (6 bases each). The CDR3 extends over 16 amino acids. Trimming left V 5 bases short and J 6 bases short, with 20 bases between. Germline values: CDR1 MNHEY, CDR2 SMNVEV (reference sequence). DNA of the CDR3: TGTGCCAGCAGTGCCGCTGGTTTCGGGGGCTTCAATGAGCAGTTCTTC. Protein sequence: CASSAAGFGGFNEQFF.

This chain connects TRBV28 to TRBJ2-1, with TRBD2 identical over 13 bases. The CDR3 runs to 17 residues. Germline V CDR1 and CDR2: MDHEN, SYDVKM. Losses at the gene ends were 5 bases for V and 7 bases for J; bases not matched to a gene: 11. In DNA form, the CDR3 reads TGTGCCAGCAGTCCTGGGGGGACTAGCGGGGTTTTGAATGAGCAGTTCTTC. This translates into CASSPGGTSGVLNEQFF. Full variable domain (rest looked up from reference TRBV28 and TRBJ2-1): DVKVTQSSRYLVKRTGEKVFLECVQDMDHENMFWYRQDPGLGLRLIYFSYDVKMKEKGDIPEGYSVSREKKERFSLILESASTNQTSMYLCASSPGGTSGVLNEQFFGPGTRLTVL.

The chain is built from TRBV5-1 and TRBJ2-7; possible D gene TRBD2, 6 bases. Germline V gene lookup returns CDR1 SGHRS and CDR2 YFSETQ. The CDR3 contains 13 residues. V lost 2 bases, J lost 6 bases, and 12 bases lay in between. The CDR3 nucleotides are TGCGCCAGCAGCTTAGGGAGGAGCGGCGAGCAGTACTTC. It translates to CASSLGRSGEQYF.

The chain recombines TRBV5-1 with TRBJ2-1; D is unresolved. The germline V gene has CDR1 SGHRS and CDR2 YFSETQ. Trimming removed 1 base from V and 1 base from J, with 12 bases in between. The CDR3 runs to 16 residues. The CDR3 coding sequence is TGCGCCAGCAGCTTGCAGTGGGCTAGGTCCTACAATGAGCAGTTCTTC. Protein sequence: CASSLQWARSYNEQFF.

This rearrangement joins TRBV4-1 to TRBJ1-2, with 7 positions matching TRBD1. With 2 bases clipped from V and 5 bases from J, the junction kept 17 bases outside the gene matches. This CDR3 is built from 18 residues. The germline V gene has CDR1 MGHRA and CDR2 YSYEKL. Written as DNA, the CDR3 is TGCGCCAGCAGCCAAAGTGGTACTGACAGGGCGCTGAATTATGGCTACACCTTC. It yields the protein CASSQSGTDRALNYGYTF.

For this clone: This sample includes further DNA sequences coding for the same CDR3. CDR3 amino acids: CASSLNNSPLHF. The CDR3 DNA reads TGTGCCAGCAGCCTAAATAATTCACCCCTCCACTTT. The J gene is TRBJ1-6, the V gene TRBV7-9; D call uncertain. Germline V gene lookup returns CDR1 SEHNR and CDR2 FQNEAQ (reference sequence). The CDR3 spans 12 residues. V was pared by 5 bases and J by 5 bases, with 4 bases between.

CDR3 amino acids: CASSAAGWGTEAFF. The CDR3 coding sequence is TGTGCCAGCAGCGCCGCAGGGTGGGGCACTGAAGCTTTCTTT. J is TRBJ1-1 and V is TRBV7-3, with D possibly being TRBD1 (5 bases). V was clipped by 5 bases and J by 4 bases, with 14 bases between them. CDR1 is SGHTA and CDR2 is FQGTGA in the germline V gene. The CDR3 totals 14 residues.

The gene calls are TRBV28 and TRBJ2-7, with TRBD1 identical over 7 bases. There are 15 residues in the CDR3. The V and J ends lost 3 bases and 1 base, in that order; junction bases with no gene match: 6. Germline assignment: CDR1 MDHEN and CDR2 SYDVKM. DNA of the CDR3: TGTGCCAGCAGTTTTCGAGGGACAGAATCCTACGAGCAGTACTTC. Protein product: CASSFRGTESYEQYF.

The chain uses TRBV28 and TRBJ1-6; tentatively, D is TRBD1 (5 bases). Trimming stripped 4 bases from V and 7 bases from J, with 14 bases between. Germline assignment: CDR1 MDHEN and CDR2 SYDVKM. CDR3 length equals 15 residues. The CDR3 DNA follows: TGTGCCAGCAGTTCCCCCGGGGGAGGCAATTCACCCCTCCACTTT. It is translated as CASSSPGGGNSPLHF.

The CDR3 DNA follows: TGTGCCTGGAGTGTAATGACAGATAATTCACCCCTCCACTTT. It codes for CAWSVMTDNSPLHF. The chain couples TRBV30 to TRBJ1-6, with D tentatively TRBD1 (5 bases). CDR3 size: 14 residues. Trimming left V 0 bases short and J 5 bases short, with 8 bases between. From germline, CDR1 is GTSNPN and CDR2 SVGIG (reference sequence).

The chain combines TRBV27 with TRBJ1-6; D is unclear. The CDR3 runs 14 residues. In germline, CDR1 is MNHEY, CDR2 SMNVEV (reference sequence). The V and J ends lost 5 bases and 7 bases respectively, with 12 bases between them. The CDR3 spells CASSPTRTNSPLHF. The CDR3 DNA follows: TGTGCCAGCAGTCCCACGAGAACCAATTCACCCCTCCACTTT.

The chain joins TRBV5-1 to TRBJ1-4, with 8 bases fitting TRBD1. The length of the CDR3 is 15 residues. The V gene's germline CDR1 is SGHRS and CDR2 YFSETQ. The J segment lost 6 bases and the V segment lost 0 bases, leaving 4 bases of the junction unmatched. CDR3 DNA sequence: TGCGCCAGCAGCTTGGCATACAGGGGGGATGAAAAACTGTTTTTT. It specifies CASSLAYRGDEKLFF.

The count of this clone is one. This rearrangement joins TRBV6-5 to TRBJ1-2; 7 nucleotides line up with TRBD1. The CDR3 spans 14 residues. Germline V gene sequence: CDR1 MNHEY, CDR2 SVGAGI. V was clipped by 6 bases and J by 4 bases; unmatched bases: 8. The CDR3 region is CASRAQGQPYGYTF. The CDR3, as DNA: TGTGCCAGCAGGGCCCAGGGACAGCCCTATGGCTACACCTTC.

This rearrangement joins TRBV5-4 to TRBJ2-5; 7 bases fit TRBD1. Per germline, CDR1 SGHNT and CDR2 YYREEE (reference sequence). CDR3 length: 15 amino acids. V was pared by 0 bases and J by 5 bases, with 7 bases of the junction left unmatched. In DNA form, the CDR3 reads TGTGCCAGCAGCTTGGACAGGGGATCCTCGGAGACCCAGTACTTC. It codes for CASSLDRGSSETQYF.

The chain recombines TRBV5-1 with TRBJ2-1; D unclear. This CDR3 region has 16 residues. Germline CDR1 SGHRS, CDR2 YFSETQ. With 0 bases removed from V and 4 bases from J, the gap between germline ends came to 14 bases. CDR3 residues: CASSLDSPTSYNEQFF. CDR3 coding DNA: TGCGCCAGCAGCTTGGACAGCCCTACAAGTTACAATGAGCAGTTCTTC.

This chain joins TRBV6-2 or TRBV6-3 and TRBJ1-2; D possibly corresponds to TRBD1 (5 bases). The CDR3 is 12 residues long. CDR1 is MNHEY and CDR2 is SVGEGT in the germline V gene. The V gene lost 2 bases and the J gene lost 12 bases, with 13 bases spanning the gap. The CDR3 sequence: CASSYTLGGNTF. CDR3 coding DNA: TGTGCCAGCAGTTACACCCTCGGGGGAAACACCTTC.

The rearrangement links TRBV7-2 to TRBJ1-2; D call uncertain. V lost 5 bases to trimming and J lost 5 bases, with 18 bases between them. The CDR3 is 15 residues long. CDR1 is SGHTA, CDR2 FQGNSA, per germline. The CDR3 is CASSPLGQYGYGYTF. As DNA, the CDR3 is TGTGCCAGCAGCCCCCTGGGCCAATACGGGTATGGCTACACCTTC.

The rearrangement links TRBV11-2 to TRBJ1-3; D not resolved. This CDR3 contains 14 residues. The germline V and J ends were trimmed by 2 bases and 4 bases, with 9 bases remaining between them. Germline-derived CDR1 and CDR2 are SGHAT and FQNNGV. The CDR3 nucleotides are TGTGCCAGCAGCTTAAAAGGAGGCGGAAACACCATATATTTT. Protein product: CASSLKGGGNTIYF.

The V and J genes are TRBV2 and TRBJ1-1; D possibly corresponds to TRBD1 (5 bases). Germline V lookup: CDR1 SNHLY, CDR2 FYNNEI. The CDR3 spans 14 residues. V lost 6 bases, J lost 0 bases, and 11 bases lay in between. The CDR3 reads CASSADSLNTEAFF. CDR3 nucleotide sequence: TGTGCCAGCAGCGCCGACAGCCTGAACACTGAAGCTTTCTTT.

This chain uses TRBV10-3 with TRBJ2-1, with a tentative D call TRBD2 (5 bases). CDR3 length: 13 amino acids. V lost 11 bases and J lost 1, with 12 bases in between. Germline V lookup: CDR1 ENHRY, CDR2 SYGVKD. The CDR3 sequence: CAACGPSYNEQFF. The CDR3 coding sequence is TGTGCCGCCTGCGGGCCATCCTACAATGAGCAGTTCTTC.

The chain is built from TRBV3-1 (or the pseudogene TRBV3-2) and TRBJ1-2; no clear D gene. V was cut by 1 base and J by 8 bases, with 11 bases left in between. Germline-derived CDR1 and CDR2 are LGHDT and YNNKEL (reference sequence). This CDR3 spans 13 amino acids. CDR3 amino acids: CASSQGSPGGYTF. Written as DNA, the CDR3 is TGTGCCAGCAGCCAAGGGAGCCCGGGGGGCTACACCTTC.

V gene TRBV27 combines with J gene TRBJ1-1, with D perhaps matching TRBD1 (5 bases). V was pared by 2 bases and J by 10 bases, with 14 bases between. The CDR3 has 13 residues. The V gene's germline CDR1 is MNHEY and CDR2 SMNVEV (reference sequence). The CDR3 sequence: CASSLASRGRAFF. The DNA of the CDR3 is TGTGCCAGCAGTTTAGCGTCCCGGGGCCGAGCTTTCTTT.

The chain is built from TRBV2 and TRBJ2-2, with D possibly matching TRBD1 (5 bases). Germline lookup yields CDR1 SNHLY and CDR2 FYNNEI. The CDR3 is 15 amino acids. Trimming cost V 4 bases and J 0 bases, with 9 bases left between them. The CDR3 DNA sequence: TGTGCCAGCAGTGGGGCCAGGGCGAACACCGGGGAGCTGTTTTTT. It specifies CASSGARANTGELFF.

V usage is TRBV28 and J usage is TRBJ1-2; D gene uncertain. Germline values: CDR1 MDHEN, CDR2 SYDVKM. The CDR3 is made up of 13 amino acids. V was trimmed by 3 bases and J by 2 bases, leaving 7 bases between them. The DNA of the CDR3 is TGTGCCAGCAGTTTTGGCCAGAACTATGGCTACACCTTC. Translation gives CASSFGQNYGYTF.

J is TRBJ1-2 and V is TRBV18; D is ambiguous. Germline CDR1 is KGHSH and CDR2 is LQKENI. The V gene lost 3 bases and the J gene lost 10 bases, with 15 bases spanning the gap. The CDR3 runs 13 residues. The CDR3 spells CASSPTDLFDYTF. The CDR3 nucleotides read TGTGCCAGCTCACCGACGGACCTGTTCGACTACACCTTC. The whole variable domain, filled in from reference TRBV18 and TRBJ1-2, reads NAGVMQNPRHLVRRRGQEARLRCSPMKGHSHVYWYRQLPEEGLKFMVYLQKENIIDESGMPKERFSAEFPKEGPSILRIQQVVRGDSAAYFCASSPTDLFDYTFGSGTRLTVV.

CDR3 amino acids: CSGQRGPGVGTQYF. The CDR3 nucleotides read TGCAGCGGACAAAGGGGCCCAGGGGTGGGGACCCAGTACTTC. The chain carries TRBV29-1 and TRBJ2-5; weak D call: TRBD1 (6 bases). V lost 7 bases, J lost 7 bases, and 22 bases lay in between. The V gene's germline CDR1 is SQVTM and CDR2 ANQGSEA. The CDR3 sequence is 14 residues long. Supplemented by reference TRBV29-1 and TRBJ2-5, the full variable domain reads SAVISQKPSRDICQRGTSLTIQCQVDSQVTMMFWYRQQPGQSLTLIATANQGSEATYESGFVIDKFPISRPNLTFSTLTVSNMSPEDSSIYLCSGQRGPGVGTQYFGPGTRLLVL.

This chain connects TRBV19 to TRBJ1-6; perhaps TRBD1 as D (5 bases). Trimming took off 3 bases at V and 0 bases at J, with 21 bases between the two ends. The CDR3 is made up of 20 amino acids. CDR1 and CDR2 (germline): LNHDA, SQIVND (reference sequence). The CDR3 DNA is TGTGCCAGTAGTATTAGGGGTGTGGCAGCCTCGAGCTCCTATAATTCACCCCTCCACTTT. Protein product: CASSIRGVAASSSYNSPLHF.

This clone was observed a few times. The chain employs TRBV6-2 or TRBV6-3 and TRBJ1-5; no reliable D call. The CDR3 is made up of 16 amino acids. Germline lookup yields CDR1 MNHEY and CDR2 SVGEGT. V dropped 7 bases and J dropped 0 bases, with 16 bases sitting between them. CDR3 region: CASNPGSQHSNQPQHF. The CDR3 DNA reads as TGTGCCAGCAACCCCGGCAGCCAACATAGCAATCAGCCCCAGCATTTT.

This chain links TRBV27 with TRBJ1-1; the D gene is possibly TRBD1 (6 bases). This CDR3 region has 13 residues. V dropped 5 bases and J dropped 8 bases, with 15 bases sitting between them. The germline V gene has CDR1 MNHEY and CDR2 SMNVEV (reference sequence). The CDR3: CASSQYRETEAFF. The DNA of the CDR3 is TGTGCCAGCAGTCAATACAGGGAAACAGAAGCTTTCTTT.

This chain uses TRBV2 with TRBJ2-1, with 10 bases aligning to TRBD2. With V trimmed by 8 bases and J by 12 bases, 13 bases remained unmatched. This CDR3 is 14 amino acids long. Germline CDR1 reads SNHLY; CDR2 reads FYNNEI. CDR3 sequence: CASRTSGNSPRQFF. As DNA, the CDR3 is TGTGCCAGCCGCACTAGCGGGAATTCCCCCCGGCAGTTCTTC. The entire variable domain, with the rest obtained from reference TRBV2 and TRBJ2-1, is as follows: EPEVTQTPSHQVTQMGQEVILRCVPISNHLYFYWYRQILGQKVEFLVSFYNNEISEKSEIFDDQFSVERPDGSNFTLKIRSTKLEDSAMYFCASRTSGNSPRQFFGPGTRLTVL.

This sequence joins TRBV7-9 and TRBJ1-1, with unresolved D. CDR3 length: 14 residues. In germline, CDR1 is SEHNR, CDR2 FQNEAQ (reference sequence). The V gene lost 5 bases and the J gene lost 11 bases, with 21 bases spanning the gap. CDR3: CASSPTGSGMAAFF. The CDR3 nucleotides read TGTGCCAGCAGCCCCACGGGCAGTGGAATGGCGGCTTTCTTT.